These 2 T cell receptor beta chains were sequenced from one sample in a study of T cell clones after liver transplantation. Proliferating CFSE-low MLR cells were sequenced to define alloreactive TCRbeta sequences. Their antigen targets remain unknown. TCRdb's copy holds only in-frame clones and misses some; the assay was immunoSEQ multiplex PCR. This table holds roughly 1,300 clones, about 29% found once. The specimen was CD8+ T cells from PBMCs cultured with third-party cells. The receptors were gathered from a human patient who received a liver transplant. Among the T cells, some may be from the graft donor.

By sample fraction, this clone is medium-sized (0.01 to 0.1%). This CDR3 is CASSIGTGNYGYTF. DNA for the CDR3: TGTGCCAGCAGCATCGGGACAGGGAACTATGGCTACACCTTC. The rearrangement links TRBV13 to TRBJ1-2; 9 bases line up with TRBD1. Germline CDR1 and CDR2: PRHDT and FYEKMQ (reference sequence). The CDR3 covers 14 residues. With 5 bases clipped from V and 2 bases from J, the junction kept 3 bases outside the gene matches.

The CDR3 loop reads CAWSAGTSGLYNEQFF. In DNA form, the CDR3 reads TGTGCCTGGAGTGCCGGGACTAGCGGGCTCTACAATGAGCAGTTCTTC. The rearrangement joins TRBV30 to TRBJ2-1; 12 bases align to TRBD2. The J segment lost 3 bases and the V segment lost 1 base, leaving 4 bases of the junction unmatched. The CDR3 has 16 residues. Germline V CDR1 and CDR2: GTSNPN, SVGIG (reference sequence).